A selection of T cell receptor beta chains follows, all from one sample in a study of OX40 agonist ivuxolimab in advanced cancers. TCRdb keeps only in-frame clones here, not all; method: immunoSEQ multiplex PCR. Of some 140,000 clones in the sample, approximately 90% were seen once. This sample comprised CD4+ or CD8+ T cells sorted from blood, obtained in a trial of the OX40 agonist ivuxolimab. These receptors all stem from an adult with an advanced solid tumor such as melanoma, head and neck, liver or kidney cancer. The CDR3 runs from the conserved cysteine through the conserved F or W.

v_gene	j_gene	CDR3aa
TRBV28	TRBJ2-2	CASRTRGSVSGELFF
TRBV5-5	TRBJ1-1	CASSLGGQIEAFF
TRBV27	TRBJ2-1	CASTPGDRTREYNEQFF
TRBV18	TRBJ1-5	CASSPQGAGQPQHF
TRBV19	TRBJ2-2	CASSIRYTGELFF
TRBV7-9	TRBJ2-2	CASSPRPSTGELFF
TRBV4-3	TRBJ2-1	CASSQEGLAGANEQFF
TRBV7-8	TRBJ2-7	CASSQGTGPNPYEQYF
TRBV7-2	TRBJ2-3	CASSPDGSQASTDTQYF
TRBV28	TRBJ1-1	CASSRLRNTEAFF
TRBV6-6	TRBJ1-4	CASSDREGNEKLFF
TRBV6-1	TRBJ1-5	CASRAFGQVNQPQHF
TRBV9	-	CASSEGASGSYEQYF
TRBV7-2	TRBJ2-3	CASRVAASTDTQYF
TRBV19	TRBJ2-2	CASSTRQSSNTGELFF
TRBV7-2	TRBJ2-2	CASSSYRVETGELFF
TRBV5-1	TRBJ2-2	CASSLQGIRITGELFF
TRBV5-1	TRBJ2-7	CASSLEGGEGDEQYF